Sequencing of this T cell receptor beta chain was carried out in a study of spatial heterogeneity in lung cancer. At the level of the study: Where they were available, follow-up PBMC samples were sequenced, at a median of approximately two years after resection. The average count in raw reads for each unique TCR and UMI combination exceeded 8.5 appearances.

This clonotype turned up a few times. Every TCR cDNA molecule bore its own unique molecular identifier. TCRdb processed the 5' RACE reads anew with MiXCR; each CDR3 protein has one entry. This sample has some 36,000 distinct CDR3 sequences, with just over 7.5% found just once. V lost 4 bases, J lost 5 bases, and 11 bases lay in between. The germline V gene encodes CDR1 MNHEY and CDR2 SVGAGI. The CDR3 is made up of 14 amino acids. Time point specified: blood at routine non-recurrence follow-up after resection. The gene calls are TRBV6-5 and TRBJ1-4, with D uncertain. This TCR was sampled from a male donor with early-stage non-small cell lung cancer. The material was PBMCs, obtained at follow-up. CDR3 sequence: CASSSPLWNEKLFF. In DNA form, the CDR3 reads TGTGCCAGCAGTTCCCCCTTGTGGAATGAAAAACTGTTTTTT.